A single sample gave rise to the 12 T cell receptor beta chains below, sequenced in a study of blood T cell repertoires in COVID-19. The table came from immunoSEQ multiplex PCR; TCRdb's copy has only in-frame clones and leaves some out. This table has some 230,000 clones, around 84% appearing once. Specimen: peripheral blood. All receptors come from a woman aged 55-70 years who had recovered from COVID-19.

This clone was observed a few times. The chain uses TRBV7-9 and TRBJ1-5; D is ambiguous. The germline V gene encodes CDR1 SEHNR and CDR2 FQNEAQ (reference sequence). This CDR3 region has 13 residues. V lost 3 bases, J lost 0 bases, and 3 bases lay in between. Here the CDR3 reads CASSFSSNQPQHF. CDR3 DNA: TGTGCCAGCAGCTTCAGTAGCAATCAGCCCCAGCATTTT.

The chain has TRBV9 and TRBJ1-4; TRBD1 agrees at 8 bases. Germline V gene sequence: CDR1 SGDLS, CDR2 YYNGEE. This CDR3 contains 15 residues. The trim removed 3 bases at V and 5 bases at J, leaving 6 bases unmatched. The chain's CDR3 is CASSGGTGQNEKLFF. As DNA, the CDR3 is TGTGCCAGCAGCGGGGGGACAGGCCAAAATGAAAAACTGTTTTTT. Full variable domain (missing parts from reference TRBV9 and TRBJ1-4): DSGVTQTPKHLITATGQRVTLRCSPRSGDLSVYWYQQSLDQGLQFLIQYYNGEERAKGNILERFSAQQFPDLHSELNLSSLELGDSALYFCASSGGTGQNEKLFFGSGTQLSVL.

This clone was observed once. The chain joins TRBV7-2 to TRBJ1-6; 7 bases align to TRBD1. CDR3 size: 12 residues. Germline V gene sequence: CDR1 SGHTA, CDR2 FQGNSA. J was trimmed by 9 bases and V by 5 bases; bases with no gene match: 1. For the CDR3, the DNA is TGTGCCAGCAGCCGGACAGGTTCACCCCTCCACTTT. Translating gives CASSRTGSPLHF.

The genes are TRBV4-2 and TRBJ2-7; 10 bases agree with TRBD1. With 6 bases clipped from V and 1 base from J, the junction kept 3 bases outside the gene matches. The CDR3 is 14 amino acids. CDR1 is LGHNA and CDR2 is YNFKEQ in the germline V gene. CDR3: CASSRGQGSYEQYF. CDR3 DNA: TGTGCCAGCAGTCGGGGACAGGGGTCCTACGAGCAGTACTTC.

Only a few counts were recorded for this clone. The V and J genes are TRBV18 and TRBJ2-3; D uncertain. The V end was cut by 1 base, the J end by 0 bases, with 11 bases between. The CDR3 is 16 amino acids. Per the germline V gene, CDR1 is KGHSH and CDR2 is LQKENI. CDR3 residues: CASSPLVTGSTDTQYF. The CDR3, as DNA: TGTGCCAGCTCACCACTCGTGACGGGTAGCACAGATACGCAGTATTTT.

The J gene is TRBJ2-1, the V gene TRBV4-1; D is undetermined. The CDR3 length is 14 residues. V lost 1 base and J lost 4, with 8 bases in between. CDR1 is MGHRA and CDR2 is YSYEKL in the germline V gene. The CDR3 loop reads CASSQVQAYNEQFF. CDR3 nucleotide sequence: TGCGCCAGCAGCCAAGTCCAGGCTTACAATGAGCAGTTCTTC.

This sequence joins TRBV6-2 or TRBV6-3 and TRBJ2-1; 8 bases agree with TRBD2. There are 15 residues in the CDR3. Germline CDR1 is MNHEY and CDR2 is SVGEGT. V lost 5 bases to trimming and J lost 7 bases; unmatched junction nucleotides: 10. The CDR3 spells CASSRSGGYGNEQFF. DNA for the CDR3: TGTGCCAGCAGTCGGAGCGGGGGCTACGGAAATGAGCAGTTCTTC.

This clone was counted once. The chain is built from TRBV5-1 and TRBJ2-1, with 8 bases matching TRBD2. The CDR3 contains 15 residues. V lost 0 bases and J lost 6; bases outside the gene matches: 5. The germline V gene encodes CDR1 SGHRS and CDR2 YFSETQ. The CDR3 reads CASSLARGGSNEQFF. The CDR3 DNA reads TGCGCCAGCAGCTTGGCCCGGGGGGGTAGCAATGAGCAGTTCTTC. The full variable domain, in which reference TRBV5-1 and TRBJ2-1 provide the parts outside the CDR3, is KAGVTQTPRYLIKTRGQQVTLSCSPISGHRSVSWYQQTPGQGLQFLFEYFSETQRNKGNFPGRFSGRQFSNSRSEMNVSTLELGDSALYLCASSLARGGSNEQFFGPGTRLTVL.

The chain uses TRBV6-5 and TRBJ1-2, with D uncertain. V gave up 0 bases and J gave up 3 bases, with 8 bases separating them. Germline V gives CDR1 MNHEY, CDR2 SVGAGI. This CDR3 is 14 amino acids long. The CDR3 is CASSYSGVDYGYTF. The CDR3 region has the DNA TGTGCCAGCAGTTACTCGGGCGTTGACTATGGCTACACCTTC.

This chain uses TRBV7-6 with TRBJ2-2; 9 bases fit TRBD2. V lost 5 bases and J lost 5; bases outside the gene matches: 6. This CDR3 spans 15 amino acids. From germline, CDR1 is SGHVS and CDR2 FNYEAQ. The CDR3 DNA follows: TGTGCCAGCAGCCAATGGACTAGCGCTACCGGGGAGCTGTTTTTT. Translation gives CASSQWTSATGELFF.

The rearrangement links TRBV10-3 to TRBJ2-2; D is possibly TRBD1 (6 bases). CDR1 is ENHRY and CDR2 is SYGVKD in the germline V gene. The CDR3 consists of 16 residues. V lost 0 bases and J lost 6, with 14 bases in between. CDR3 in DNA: TGTGCCATCAGTGAGTCGCCGGCAGGGGATGCCGGGGAGCTGTTTTTT. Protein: CAISESPAGDAGELFF.

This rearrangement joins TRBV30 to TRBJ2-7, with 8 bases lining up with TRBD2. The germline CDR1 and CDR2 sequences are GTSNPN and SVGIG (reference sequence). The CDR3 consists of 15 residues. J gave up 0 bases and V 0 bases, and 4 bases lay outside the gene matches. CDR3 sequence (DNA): TGTGCCTGGAGTGTACGAAGCGGGAGCTCCTACGAGCAGTACTTC. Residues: CAWSVRSGSSYEQYF.